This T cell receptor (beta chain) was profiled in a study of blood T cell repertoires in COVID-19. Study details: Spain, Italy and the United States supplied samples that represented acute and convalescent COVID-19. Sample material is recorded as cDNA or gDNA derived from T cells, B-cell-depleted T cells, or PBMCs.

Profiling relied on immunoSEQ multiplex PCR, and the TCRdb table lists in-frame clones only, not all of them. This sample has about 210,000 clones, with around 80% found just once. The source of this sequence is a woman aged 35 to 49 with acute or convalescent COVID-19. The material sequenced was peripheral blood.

This CDR3 is CASSPSGLQETQYF. In nucleotides, the CDR3 is TGCGCCAGCAGCCCTAGCGGGCTCCAAGAGACCCAGTACTTC. The J gene is TRBJ2-5, the V gene TRBV5-1, with 8 bases identical to TRBD2. From germline, CDR1 is SGHRS and CDR2 YFSETQ. V gave up 4 bases and J gave up 1 base; unmatched junction bases: 3. The CDR3 is 14 amino acids.